Following are 29 T cell receptor beta chains from one sample sequenced in a study of OX40 agonist ivuxolimab in advanced cancers. TCRdb keeps only in-frame clones here, not all; method: immunoSEQ multiplex PCR. The sample lists tens of thousands of clones, roughly four fifths occurring once. The input for sequencing was CD4+ or CD8+ T cells sorted from blood, taken in a trial of the OX40 agonist ivuxolimab. Receptor source: an adult with an advanced solid tumor such as melanoma, head and neck, liver or kidney cancer.

The gene calls are TRBV7-9 and TRBJ1-2; D ambiguous. This CDR3 contains 12 residues. The V end lost 6 bases, the J end lost 4 bases, and 9 bases lay between the germline ends. The germline V gene encodes CDR1 SEHNR and CDR2 FQNEAQ (reference sequence). CDR3 residues: CASSREGYGYTF. The CDR3 bases are TGTGCCAGCAGTAGGGAGGGCTATGGCTACACCTTC.

The chain combines TRBV10-2 with TRBJ1-5; possibly TRBD1 for D (6 bases). Trimming pared 0 bases from V and 4 bases from J, leaving 7 bases between. Germline V gene lookup returns CDR1 WSHSY and CDR2 SAAADI. The CDR3 runs 14 residues. The CDR3 region has the DNA TGCGCCAGCAGTGAGTCAGGGGGGAATCAGCCCCAGCATTTT. Its translation: CASSESGGNQPQHF.

The CDR3 loop reads CASGGQGAANEKLFF. Here the CDR3 DNA reads TGTGCCAGCGGCGGACAGGGGGCGGCTAATGAAAAACTGTTTTTT. This chain joins TRBV2 and TRBJ1-4; 11 bases map to TRBD1. With V trimmed by 8 bases and J by 3 bases, 5 bases remained unmatched. The germline V gene has CDR1 SNHLY and CDR2 FYNNEI. This CDR3 spans 15 amino acids.

This clone was found once. The rearrangement joins TRBV7-2 to TRBJ1-1, with a weak D call TRBD1 (5 bases). The CDR3 has 13 residues. Germline loops: CDR1 SGHTA, CDR2 FQGNSA. Between the trimmed V and J ends, which lost 10 bases and 2 bases, there was a span of 14 bases. The CDR3: CANSAQGNTEAFF. The CDR3 DNA reads TGTGCCAACTCAGCTCAGGGCAACACTGAAGCTTTCTTT.

CDR3 sequence (DNA): TGTGCCAGCAGCCAGGACCCAGACACCGGGGAGCTGTTTTTT. It yields the protein CASSQDPDTGELFF. The rearrangement joins TRBV9 to TRBJ2-2; D ambiguous. V shed 4 bases and J shed 3 bases, with 10 bases lying between them. Germline loops: CDR1 SGDLS, CDR2 YYNGEE. CDR3 length: 14 amino acids. Together with reference TRBV9 and TRBJ2-2, the CDR3 gives the full variable domain: DSGVTQTPKHLITATGQRVTLRCSPRSGDLSVYWYQQSLDQGLQFLIQYYNGEERAKGNILERFSAQQFPDLHSELNLSSLELGDSALYFCASSQDPDTGELFFGEGSRLTVL.

The chain has TRBV29-1 and TRBJ2-3; 9 nucleotides agree with TRBD1. V dropped 8 bases and J dropped 4; count of bases not matched to a gene: 16. The germline V gene encodes CDR1 SQVTM and CDR2 ANQGSEA. This CDR3 contains 16 residues. CDR3 in amino acids: CSFLFGTGFGADTQYF. The DNA of the CDR3 is TGCAGCTTCTTGTTCGGGACAGGGTTTGGAGCAGATACGCAGTATTTT.

The chain combines TRBV19 with TRBJ1-2; D is ambiguous. CDR1 is LNHDA and CDR2 is SQIVND in the germline V gene (reference sequence). The CDR3 runs to 13 residues. V was clipped by 2 bases and J by 4 bases, with 8 bases between them. The CDR3 spells CASSIRESYGYTF. CDR3 DNA sequence: TGTGCCAGTAGTATACGAGAGAGCTATGGCTACACCTTC.

The chain combines TRBV6-5 with TRBJ2-2; D might be TRBD1 (7 bases). Germline CDR1 MNHEY, CDR2 SVGAGI. V shed 2 bases and J shed 1 base, with 11 bases lying between them. The CDR3 sequence is 16 residues long. This chain's CDR3 is CASSYAGQRNTGELFF. The CDR3 DNA is TGTGCCAGCAGTTACGCGGGACAGAGGAACACCGGGGAGCTGTTTTTT.

The CDR3 bases are TGCGCCAGCAGTGGGGCAGGGAGCGAAAAACTGTTTTTT. Translating gives CASSGAGSEKLFF. V usage is TRBV10-2 and J usage is TRBJ1-4, with D possibly being TRBD1 (5 bases). V lost 4 bases and J lost 8, with 11 bases in between. The V gene's germline CDR1 is WSHSY and CDR2 SAAADI. CDR3 size: 13 residues.

The chain uses TRBV19 and TRBJ2-5; 7 bases are a match to TRBD1. The CDR3 is 14 amino acids. Trimming removed 6 bases from V and 1 base from J; junction bases left unmatched: 5. Germline V gene lookup returns CDR1 LNHDA and CDR2 SQIVND (reference sequence). The CDR3 loop reads CASRRTGIQETQYF. In DNA, the CDR3 is TGTGCCAGTAGGCGGACAGGAATCCAAGAGACCCAGTACTTC.

The chain recombines TRBV18 with TRBJ2-7, with 10 bases matching TRBD1. V lost 3 bases, J lost 6 bases, and 8 bases stayed unmatched. CDR3 size: 15 residues. From germline, CDR1 is KGHSH and CDR2 LQKENI. The CDR3 loop is CASSPIDRGPSEQYF. The CDR3 DNA follows: TGTGCCAGCTCACCGATCGACAGGGGGCCCTCCGAGCAGTACTTC.

This sequence joins TRBV4-1 and TRBJ2-3, with 9 bases lining up with TRBD2. V was pared by 2 bases and J by 2 bases, with 2 bases of the junction left unmatched. Germline V gives CDR1 MGHRA, CDR2 YSYEKL. The CDR3 contains 15 residues. CDR3 sequence reads: CASSQLAGTTDTQYF. The CDR3 DNA sequence: TGCGCCAGCAGCCAACTAGCGGGAACCACAGATACGCAGTATTTT.

In nucleotides, the CDR3 is TGTGCCAGTAGTATAAAGAACACTCAGCCACTCTACGAGCAGTACTTC. This translates into CASSIKNTQPLYEQYF. V usage is TRBV19 and J usage is TRBJ2-7; the D is unclear. Germline assignment: CDR1 LNHDA and CDR2 SQIVND (reference sequence). The V and J ends lost 2 bases and 3 bases respectively, with 17 bases between them. The CDR3 loop spans 16 amino acids. Full variable domain (missing parts from reference TRBV19 and TRBJ2-7): DGGITQSPKYLFRKEGQNVTLSCEQNLNHDAMYWYRQDPGQGLRLIYYSQIVNDFQKGDIAEGYSVSREKKESFPLTVTSAQKNPTAFYLCASSIKNTQPLYEQYFGPGTRLTVT.

The rearrangement uses TRBV7-2 and TRBJ2-7; no firm D call. The CDR3 has 15 residues. The V gene's germline CDR1 is SGHTA and CDR2 FQGNSA. Between the trimmed V and J ends, which lost 1 base and 0 bases, there was a span of 10 bases. The CDR3 spells CASSLGEPSSYEQYF. CDR3 bases: TGTGCCAGCAGCTTAGGTGAACCTAGCTCCTACGAGCAGTACTTC.

The chain recombines TRBV7-9 with TRBJ2-3; D not certain. Trimming took 7 bases from V and 0 from J, leaving 8 bases between them. The germline gives CDR1 SEHNR, CDR2 FQNEAQ (reference sequence). The CDR3 is made up of 13 amino acids. The CDR3: CASKETSTDTQYF. The CDR3 bases are TGTGCCAGCAAGGAGACTAGCACAGATACGCAGTATTTT.

J is TRBJ1-2 and V is TRBV28; 7 bases agree with TRBD1. This CDR3 is built from 13 residues. The germline CDR1 and CDR2 sequences are MDHEN and SYDVKM. V gave up 5 bases and J gave up 5 bases; unmatched junction bases: 5. In DNA, the CDR3 is TGTGCCAGCAGTCGGGACAGAGAATATGGCTACACCTTC. Its translation: CASSRDREYGYTF.

This clone is medium-sized by share. The gene calls are TRBV9 and TRBJ2-2; 8 bases line up with TRBD2. CDR1 is SGDLS, CDR2 YYNGEE, per germline. V lost 3 bases, J lost 2 bases, and 6 bases stayed unmatched. CDR3 size: 16 residues. CDR3 sequence: CASSAPGLANTGELFF. Written as DNA, the CDR3 is TGTGCCAGCAGCGCACCAGGACTAGCCAACACCGGGGAGCTGTTTTTT.

This chain links TRBV4-1 with TRBJ1-2, with D uncertain. Germline V gives CDR1 MGHRA, CDR2 YSYEKL. This CDR3 comprises 13 residues. Trimming took 1 base from V and 8 from J, leaving 11 bases between them. The CDR3 sequence: CASSQGERAGYTF. The CDR3 bases are TGCGCCAGCAGCCAAGGGGAGAGAGCCGGCTACACCTTC.

J is TRBJ1-5 and V is TRBV28; no clear D. In germline, CDR1 is MDHEN, CDR2 SYDVKM. V lost 3 bases to trimming and J lost 6 bases, with 6 bases between them. The CDR3 runs 12 residues. DNA of the CDR3: TGTGCCAGCAGTTTCGTTTTTCAGCCCCAGCATTTT. Protein: CASSFVFQPQHF.

This chain connects TRBV4-1 to TRBJ1-6; 8 bases fit TRBD1. This CDR3 comprises 16 residues. The germline gives CDR1 MGHRA, CDR2 YSYEKL. Trimming took 4 bases from V and 5 from J; bases not matched to a gene: 7. The chain's CDR3 is CASSRKSTGDNSPLHF. The CDR3 coding sequence is TGCGCCAGCAGCCGAAAATCGACAGGGGATAATTCACCCCTCCACTTT.

As regards this clone: The conserved final phenylalanine or tryptophan is absent from the CDR3, which likely points to a read error. The rearrangement links TRBV12-5 to TRBJ1-1; perhaps TRBD1 as D (5 bases). Germline V lookup: CDR1 LGHNT, CDR2 FRNRAP. The CDR3 totals 15 residues. Trimming stripped 1 base from V and 1 base from J, with 10 bases between. The CDR3 nucleotides are TGTGCTAGTGGTTTGGGAGGGACGGCGAACACTGAAGCTTTCTCT. It codes for CASGLGGTANTEAFS.

In its sample, this clone was seen once. The V gene is TRBV2, the J gene TRBJ1-1; possibly TRBD1 for D (5 bases). Germline CDR1 and CDR2: SNHLY and FYNNEI. The CDR3 length is 14 residues. The ends were cut back, 5 bases at V and 1 base at J, with 11 bases in the middle. The DNA for the CDR3 is TGTGCCAGCAGTTCTAGAACAGGGAACACTGAAGCTTTCTTT. As protein: CASSSRTGNTEAFF.

The gene calls are TRBV4-1 and TRBJ1-2, with D tentatively TRBD1 (6 bases). Germline CDR1 is MGHRA and CDR2 is YSYEKL. This CDR3 region has 15 residues. V was pared by 4 bases and J by 7 bases, with 19 bases between. The DNA of the CDR3 is TGCGCCAGCAGCCTCTGGGACAACTCTTACTCTGGCTACACCTTC. Encoded protein: CASSLWDNSYSGYTF.

This sequence joins TRBV6-5 and TRBJ1-4; D might be TRBD1 (5 bases). Germline assignment: CDR1 MNHEY and CDR2 SVGAGI. This CDR3 has 14 amino acids. V dropped 4 bases and J dropped 8 bases, with 14 bases sitting between them. DNA of the CDR3: TGTGCCAGCAGTTCGAGGTCGAGGGACGAAAAACTGTTTTTT. The encoded protein is CASSSRSRDEKLFF.

This chain joins TRBV27 and TRBJ2-3; no firm D call. Trimming removed 2 bases at V and 2 bases at J, with 5 bases between. CDR1 is MNHEY, CDR2 SMNVEV, per germline (reference sequence). This CDR3 has 13 residues. The CDR3 loop reads CASSLGPTDTQYF. The CDR3 DNA reads as TGTGCCAGCAGTTTAGGCCCCACAGATACGCAGTATTTT.

This chain joins TRBV30 and TRBJ1-5; 9 nucleotides line up with TRBD1. CDR1 and CDR2 from the germline V gene are GTSNPN and SVGIG (reference sequence). V dropped 1 base and J dropped 6; count of bases not matched to a gene: 4. The CDR3 is 14 residues long. DNA of the CDR3: TGTGCCTGGAGTGAACAGGGGGCTGGTCAGCCCCAGCATTTT. It codes for CAWSEQGAGQPQHF.

The rearrangement links TRBV10-3 to TRBJ2-2; 7 bases map to TRBD1. J gave up 0 bases and V 5 bases, and 3 bases lay outside the gene matches. Germline V lookup: CDR1 ENHRY, CDR2 SYGVKD. This CDR3 spans 15 amino acids. The CDR3 loop is CAISLGQSNTGELFF. DNA for the CDR3: TGTGCCATCAGTTTGGGACAGTCGAACACCGGGGAGCTGTTTTTT.

The J gene is TRBJ2-3, the V gene TRBV7-6; TRBD2 agrees at 10 bases. J was trimmed by 4 bases and V by 6 bases; bases with no gene match: 4. The CDR3 covers 14 residues. CDR1 is SGHVS, CDR2 FNYEAQ, per germline. DNA for the CDR3: TGTGCCAGCAGGCTAGCGGGGGTGGCAGATACGCAGTATTTT. It yields the protein CASRLAGVADTQYF. Filled out from reference TRBV7-6 and TRBJ2-3, the complete variable domain reads GAGVSQSPRYKVTKRGQDVALRCDPISGHVSLYWYRQALGQGPEFLTYFNYEAQQDKSGLPNDRFSAERPEGSISTLTIQRTEQRDSAMYRCASRLAGVADTQYFGPGTRLTVL.

The rearrangement uses TRBV6-5 and TRBJ2-3, with 7 nucleotides matching TRBD1. V lost 4 bases to trimming and J lost 6 bases; unmatched junction nucleotides: 7. The CDR3 covers 14 residues. The germline V gene encodes CDR1 MNHEY and CDR2 SVGAGI. CDR3 region: CASSFDRVLDTQYF. The CDR3 bases are TGTGCCAGCAGTTTCGACAGGGTCCTTGATACGCAGTATTTT.